These 24 T cell receptor beta chains share one sample of origin, sequenced in a study of cytomegalovirus exposure and HLA in healthy donors. PCR involved 60 Vbeta and 13 Jbeta primers. Only in-frame clones appear in the TCRdb table, and some are missing; sequencing was by immunoSEQ multiplex PCR. The sample records about 160,000 clones, almost 85% being singletons. Source material: PBMCs. These receptors all stem from a man aged 25-40 years in good health and CMV-seronegative.

As DNA, the CDR3 is TGTGCCAGCAGCTTAAAAGGAGGCTATGGCTACACCTTC. The encoded protein is CASSLKGGYGYTF. The chain uses TRBV7-3 and TRBJ1-2; no firm D call. The CDR3 length is 13 residues. Germline V CDR1 and CDR2: SGHTA, FQGTGA. Trimming took 1 base from V and 4 from J, leaving 7 bases between them.

This chain links TRBV7-2 with TRBJ2-7, with 7 positions matching TRBD1. The CDR3 is made up of 13 amino acids. V shed 5 bases and J 4 bases; nucleotides not matched to a gene: 5. Germline V gene sequence: CDR1 SGHTA, CDR2 FQGNSA. CDR3: CASSTRTGYEQYF. DNA of the CDR3: TGTGCCAGCAGCACCCGGACAGGATACGAGCAGTACTTC.

The V gene is TRBV7-9, the J gene TRBJ2-5; 12 nucleotides line up with TRBD1. There are 17 residues in the CDR3. Unmatched junction bases numbered 10, after V lost 4 bases and J lost 4 bases. In germline, CDR1 is SEHNR, CDR2 FQNEAQ (reference sequence). CDR3 nucleotide sequence: TGTGCCAGCAGCTCCCTGGGACAGGGGGCTGGGGGAGAGACCCAGTACTTC. Its translation: CASSSLGQGAGGETQYF.

V is TRBV27 and J is TRBJ2-1; 7 bases align to TRBD2. Germline CDR1 and CDR2: MNHEY and SMNVEV (reference sequence). V lost 2 bases to trimming and J lost 6 bases; unmatched junction nucleotides: 4. The CDR3 sequence is 14 residues long. CDR3 protein: CASSLVGEGNEQFF. Written as DNA, the CDR3 is TGTGCCAGCAGTTTAGTCGGGGAGGGCAATGAGCAGTTCTTC.

The CDR3 DNA reads as TGCGCCAGCACAGGACAGATCCAAGAGACCCAGTACTTC. This gives the protein CASTGQIQETQYF. This chain joins TRBV5-1 and TRBJ2-5; weak D call: TRBD1 (6 bases). CDR1 SGHRS and CDR2 YFSETQ come from the germline V gene. The CDR3 has 13 residues. Between the trimmed V and J ends, which lost 6 bases and 1 base, there was a span of 10 bases.

V gene TRBV9 combines with J gene TRBJ2-3, with 14 bases lining up with TRBD2. CDR3 length: 15 residues. Trimming removed 4 bases from V and 6 bases from J; junction bases left unmatched: 4. Per germline, CDR1 SGDLS and CDR2 YYNGEE. CDR3 region: CASSPGTSGGDTQYF. Written as DNA, the CDR3 is TGTGCCAGCAGCCCCGGGACTAGCGGGGGTGATACGCAGTATTTT.

This clone was observed a single time. This chain joins TRBV11-1 and TRBJ1-5; D is perhaps TRBD1 (6 bases). Trimming shortened V by 2 bases and J by 2 bases, and 16 bases separated the two germline ends. Per germline, CDR1 SGHAT and CDR2 FQDESV (reference sequence). The CDR3 is 17 residues long. The CDR3 region is CASSLPRAGARNQPQHF. In nucleotides, the CDR3 is TGTGCCAGCAGCTTACCCCGAGCAGGGGCCCGCAATCAGCCCCAGCATTTT.

The chain combines TRBV7-9 with TRBJ2-7; 8 bases line up with TRBD1. Germline V gives CDR1 SEHNR, CDR2 FQNEAQ (reference sequence). This CDR3 has 14 amino acids. With 5 bases clipped from V and 6 bases from J, the junction kept 9 bases outside the gene matches. The CDR3 protein is CASSPDREVTEQYF. In DNA form, the CDR3 reads TGTGCCAGCAGCCCGGACAGGGAAGTTACCGAGCAGTACTTC.

This clone was picked up one time. The chain uses TRBV11-2 and TRBJ1-3; tentative D call: TRBD1 (5 bases). Germline V gene lookup returns CDR1 SGHAT and CDR2 FQNNGV. Trimming stripped 0 bases from V and 8 bases from J, with 11 bases between. CDR3 length equals 14 residues. The CDR3 protein is CASSLDPGGDTIYF. The CDR3 DNA is TGTGCCAGCAGCTTAGATCCCGGGGGGGACACCATATATTTT. The variable domain in full, completed from reference TRBV11-2 and TRBJ1-3, reads EAGVAQSPRYKIIEKRQSVAFWCNPISGHATLYWYQQILGQGPKLLIQFQNNGVVDDSQLPKDRFSAERLKGVDSTLKIQPAKLEDSAVYLCASSLDPGGDTIYFGEGSWLTVV.

The CDR3 coding sequence is TGCGCCAGCAGGACCCCCGAGACAGGGAATTCACCCCTCCACTTT. It codes for CASRTPETGNSPLHF. The chain links TRBV5-1 to TRBJ1-6, with 7 bases identical to TRBD1. V gave up 5 bases and J gave up 7 bases; unmatched junction bases: 9. CDR1 is SGHRS, CDR2 YFSETQ, per germline. The CDR3 length is 15 residues.

This clone was counted once. The J gene is TRBJ2-3, the V gene TRBV4-3; 9 positions match TRBD1. Germline CDR1 and CDR2: LGHNA and YSLEER. The CDR3 length is 17 residues. Trimming took 1 base from V and 1 from J; bases not matched to a gene: 6. Here the CDR3 DNA reads TGCGCCAGCAGCCAAGCTGGACAGGGGCTAGGCACAGATACGCAGTATTTT. Translated, it gives CASSQAGQGLGTDTQYF.

This clone has a single count. V and J are TRBV9 and TRBJ2-2; a possible D gene is TRBD1 (5 bases). CDR1 and CDR2 (germline): SGDLS, YYNGEE. This CDR3 spans 14 amino acids. Trimming stripped 4 bases from V and 3 bases from J, with 10 bases between. The CDR3, as DNA: TGTGCCAGCAGCCCCCGGACACACACCGGGGAGCTGTTTTTT. Protein: CASSPRTHTGELFF.

In its sample, this clone was seen a few times. V gene TRBV18 combines with J gene TRBJ2-7; D remains unclear. The V end lost 1 base, the J end lost 5 bases, and 12 bases lay between the germline ends. The CDR3 runs to 14 residues. The germline V gene has CDR1 KGHSH and CDR2 LQKENI. CDR3 loop: CASSPQIAEDEQYF. Written as DNA, the CDR3 is TGTGCCAGCTCACCACAGATAGCCGAGGACGAGCAGTACTTC. The variable domain in full, with the rest retrieved from reference TRBV18 and TRBJ2-7, is NAGVMQNPRHLVRRRGQEARLRCSPMKGHSHVYWYRQLPEEGLKFMVYLQKENIIDESGMPKERFSAEFPKEGPSILRIQQVVRGDSAAYFCASSPQIAEDEQYFGPGTRLTVT.

Regarding this clone: One junction end does not reproduce the germline sequence, and a read error may be involved. J is TRBJ1-4 and V is TRBV2, with D perhaps matching TRBD1 (6 bases). The CDR3 has 13 amino acids. From germline, CDR1 is SNHLY and CDR2 FYNNEI. The CDR3 is CAGQSTTNEKLFF. The CDR3 DNA follows: TGCGCTGGACAGTCCACAACTAATGAAAAACTGTTTTTT.

CDR3 sequence reads: CASSLGGTGVNSPLHF. As DNA, the CDR3 is TGTGCCAGCAGCTTGGGGGGGACAGGGGTTAATTCACCCCTCCACTTT. The chain has TRBV5-4 and TRBJ1-6, with TRBD1 identical over 10 bases. The V gene's germline CDR1 is SGHNT and CDR2 YYREEE (reference sequence). The CDR3 contains 16 residues. The junction had 3 bases not matched to a gene; V was cut back by 0 bases and J by 6 bases. Full variable domain (missing parts from reference TRBV5-4 and TRBJ1-6): ETGVTQSPTHLIKTRGQQVTLRCSSQSGHNTVSWYQQALGQGPQFIFQYYREEENGRGNFPPRFSGLQFPNYSSELNVNALELDDSALYLCASSLGGTGVNSPLHFGNGTRLTVT.

Here the CDR3 reads CASSLAHRGTDTQYF. The CDR3 region has the DNA TGTGCCAGCAGCTTAGCGCACAGGGGCACAGATACGCAGTATTTT. The chain couples TRBV7-2 to TRBJ2-3; the D gene is possibly TRBD1 (6 bases). CDR3 length: 15 amino acids. Germline V gene data show CDR1 as SGHTA and CDR2 as FQGNSA. Trimming pared 0 bases from V and 1 base from J, leaving 8 bases between. The entire variable domain, with the rest obtained from reference TRBV7-2 and TRBJ2-3, is as follows: GAGVSQSPSNKVTEKGKDVELRCDPISGHTALYWYRQSLGQGLEFLIYFQGNSAPDKSGLPSDRFSAERTGGSVSTLTIQRTQQEDSAVYLCASSLAHRGTDTQYFGPGTRLTVL.

The genes are TRBV27 and TRBJ2-1; 9 positions agree with TRBD2. CDR1 and CDR2 from the germline V gene are MNHEY and SMNVEV (reference sequence). The CDR3 is made up of 15 amino acids. With 5 bases clipped from V and 1 base from J, the junction kept 3 bases outside the gene matches. This chain's CDR3 is CASSKREASYNEQFF. CDR3 DNA: TGTGCCAGCAGTAAGCGGGAGGCGTCCTACAATGAGCAGTTCTTC.

The J gene is TRBJ2-5, the V gene TRBV7-2; a possible D gene is TRBD1 (5 bases). Near its end, the DNA agrees better with TRBJ2-7, so the J call may be wrong. CDR1 is SGHTA, CDR2 FQGNSA, per germline. The CDR3 length is 13 residues. Written as DNA, the CDR3 is TGTGCCAGCAGCCGGATCGACAGCTACGAGCAGTACTTC. This codes for CASSRIDSYEQYF.

This chain joins TRBV19 and TRBJ2-1; 7 positions agree with TRBD2. V lost 0 bases and J lost 10; bases outside the gene matches: 3. CDR3 length: 13 amino acids. The germline V gene has CDR1 LNHDA and CDR2 SQIVND (reference sequence). CDR3 bases: TGTGCCAGTAGTATAGAGGGAGCGGGAGAGCAGTTCTTC. Translation: CASSIEGAGEQFF.

This rearrangement joins TRBV11-3 to TRBJ2-5, with 7 bases matching TRBD2. CDR1 and CDR2 from the germline V gene are SGHNT and YENEEA. Losses at the gene ends were 5 bases for V and 3 bases for J; bases not matched to a gene: 6. This CDR3 contains 14 residues. The DNA for the CDR3 is TGTGCCAGCAGCCAGGGCGGGGGTAAAGAGACCCAGTACTTC. It is translated as CASSQGGGKETQYF.

The V and J genes are TRBV10-1 and TRBJ1-2; 10 nucleotides line up with TRBD1. Germline CDR1 reads WNHNN; CDR2 reads SYGVQD (reference sequence). The CDR3 extends over 14 amino acids. With V trimmed by 7 bases and J by 4 bases, 6 bases remained unmatched. The CDR3 region has the DNA TGCGCCAGCATTAAGGGACAGGGGAGCTATGGCTACACCTTC. Its translation: CASIKGQGSYGYTF.

The V and J genes are TRBV9 and TRBJ2-6; D is ambiguous. Germline V CDR1 and CDR2: SGDLS, YYNGEE. The CDR3 is 18 residues long. V gave up 4 bases and J gave up 0 bases, with 17 bases separating them. The CDR3 is CASSPVFSIYSGANVLTF. In nucleotides, the CDR3 is TGTGCCAGCAGCCCTGTTTTTAGTATTTACTCTGGGGCCAACGTCCTGACTTTC.

This sequence joins TRBV4-3 and TRBJ2-3; 7 nucleotides align to TRBD2. Germline V lookup: CDR1 LGHNA, CDR2 YSLEER. There are 15 residues in the CDR3. The trim removed 2 bases at V and 3 bases at J, leaving 5 bases unmatched. DNA of the CDR3: TGCGCCAGCAGCCAAAGTAGCGGGTCGACAGATACGCAGTATTTT. Its protein product is CASSQSSGSTDTQYF.

As DNA, the CDR3 is TGTGCTAGTGGTTTGGGGGGGACAGGAAAGAGGTCTGGAAACACCATATATTTT. Translated: CASGLGGTGKRSGNTIYF. J is TRBJ1-3 and V is TRBV12-5; 8 positions agree with TRBD1. Trimming removed 1 base from V and 1 base from J; junction bases left unmatched: 9. Germline V gene sequence: CDR1 LGHNT, CDR2 FRNRAP. The length of the CDR3 is 18 residues. Filled out from reference TRBV12-5 and TRBJ1-3, the complete variable domain reads DARVTQTPRHKVTEMGQEVTMRCQPILGHNTVFWYRQTMMQGLELLAYFRNRAPLDDSGMPKDRFSAEMPDATLATLKIQPSEPRDSAVYFCASGLGGTGKRSGNTIYFGEGSWLTVV.